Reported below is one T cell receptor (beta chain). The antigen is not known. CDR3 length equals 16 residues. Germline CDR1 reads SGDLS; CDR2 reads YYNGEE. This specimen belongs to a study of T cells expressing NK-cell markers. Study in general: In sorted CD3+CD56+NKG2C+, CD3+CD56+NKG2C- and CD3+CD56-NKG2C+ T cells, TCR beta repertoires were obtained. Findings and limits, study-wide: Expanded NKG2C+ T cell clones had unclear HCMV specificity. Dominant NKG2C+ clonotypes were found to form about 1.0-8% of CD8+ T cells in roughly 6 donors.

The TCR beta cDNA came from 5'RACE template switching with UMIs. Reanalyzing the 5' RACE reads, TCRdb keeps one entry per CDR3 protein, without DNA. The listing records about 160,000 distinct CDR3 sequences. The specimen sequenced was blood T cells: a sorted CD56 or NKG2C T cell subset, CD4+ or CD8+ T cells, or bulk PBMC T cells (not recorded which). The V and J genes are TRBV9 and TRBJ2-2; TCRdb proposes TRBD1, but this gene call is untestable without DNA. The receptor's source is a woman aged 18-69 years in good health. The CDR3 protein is CASSVGTRRNTGELFF.